The rows below give T cell receptor beta chains drawn from one sample of a study of T-cell reconstitution after alpha-beta-depleted transplantation in children. TCRdb reprocessed the PCR reads via MiXCR and lists one record per CDR3 protein. The sample contains 350,000 to 500,000 distinct CDR3 sequences, roughly 44% of which appear only once. The starting material was PBMCs, obtained before TCRalphabeta/CD19-depleted stem cell transplant. The source is a girl between 2 and 10 years old with aplastic anemia, due to receive a stem cell transplant. CDR3s include the opening cysteine and the closing phenylalanine or tryptophan. Each record gives: J gene, D gene, V gene, clone size, CDR3 protein, CDR3 DNA. A D gene is named only where the DNA matches it firmly. Part of the rows lack a size; the others show once, few, many or a class for expanded clones.

TRBJ2-7	TRBD2	TRBV5-1	many	CASRRGSSYEQYF	TGCGCCAGCAGGCGGGGGAGCTCCTACGAGCAGTACTTC
TRBJ2-1	TRBD2	TRBV7-9	-	CASSPWTSPVHNEQFF	TGTGCCAGCAGCCCCTGGACTAGCCCAGTTCACAATGAGCAGTTCTTC
TRBJ2-7	TRBD1	TRBV30	-	CAWSEWDRGLEQYF	TGTGCCTGGAGTGAGTGGGACAGGGGCCTCGAGCAGTACTTC
TRBJ1-2	-	TRBV4-1	few	CASSQDNAANYGYTF	TGCGCCAGCAGCCAAGATAACGCAGCTAACTATGGCTACACCTTC
TRBJ2-7	TRBD1	TRBV30	-	CAWNSYFGTAPYEQYF	TGTGCCTGGAACTCCTATTTTGGGACAGCTCCCTACGAGCAGTACTTC
TRBJ1-2	-	TRBV6-1	-	CASSPPGRYGYTF	TGTGCCAGCAGTCCGCCCGGCCGATATGGCTACACCTTC
TRBJ1-5	-	TRBV12-3/TRBV12-4	few	CASTLDPIETQPQHF	TGTGCCAGCACTCTGGACCCGATAGAGACTCAGCCCCAGCATTTT
TRBJ2-7	-	TRBV28	few	CASRETGGGYEQYF	TGTGCCAGCAGAGAAACAGGGGGGGGCTACGAGCAGTACTTC
TRBJ2-6	-	TRBV27	few	CASSPILGSYSGANVLTF	TGTGCCAGCAGCCCAATTCTGGGCAGCTACTCTGGGGCCAACGTCCTGACTTTC
TRBJ2-6	-	TRBV7-2	once	CASSLAPTTGANVLTF	TGTGCCAGCAGCTTAGCGCCGACTACTGGGGCCAACGTCCTGACTTTC
TRBJ2-7	TRBD2	TRBV2	-	CASTTGTTAGDEQYF	TGTGCCAGCACCACCGGGACTACCGCGGGGGACGAGCAGTACTTC
TRBJ2-1	TRBD2	TRBV12-3/TRBV12-4	few	CASSPLAGVRNEQFF	TGTGCCAGCAGTCCCCTAGCGGGAGTTCGCAATGAGCAGTTCTTC
TRBJ2-1	-	TRBV5-1	-	CASSLAARGNEQFF	TGCGCCAGCAGCTTGGCCGCTCGGGGCAATGAGCAGTTCTTC
TRBJ2-1	TRBD1	TRBV11-1	-	CASSPGIGQGRDEQFF	TGTGCCAGCAGCCCCGGCATTGGACAGGGTAGGGATGAGCAGTTCTTC
TRBJ1-2	-	TRBV12-3/TRBV12-4	many	CASSLREGRSLYGYTF	TGTGCCAGCAGTTTAAGGGAGGGCAGGAGCCTCTATGGCTACACCTTC